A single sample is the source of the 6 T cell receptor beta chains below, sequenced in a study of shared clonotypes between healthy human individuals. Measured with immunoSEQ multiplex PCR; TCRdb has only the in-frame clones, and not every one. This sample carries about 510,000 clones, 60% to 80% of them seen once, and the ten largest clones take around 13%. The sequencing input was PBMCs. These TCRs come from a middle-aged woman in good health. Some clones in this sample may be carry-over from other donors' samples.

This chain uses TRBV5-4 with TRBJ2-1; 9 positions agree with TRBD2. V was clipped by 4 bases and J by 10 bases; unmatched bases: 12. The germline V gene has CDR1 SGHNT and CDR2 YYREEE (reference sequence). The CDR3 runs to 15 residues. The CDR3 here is CASSPNFGTSIEQFF. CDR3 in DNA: TGTGCCAGCAGCCCCAATTTTGGGACTAGCATAGAGCAGTTCTTC.

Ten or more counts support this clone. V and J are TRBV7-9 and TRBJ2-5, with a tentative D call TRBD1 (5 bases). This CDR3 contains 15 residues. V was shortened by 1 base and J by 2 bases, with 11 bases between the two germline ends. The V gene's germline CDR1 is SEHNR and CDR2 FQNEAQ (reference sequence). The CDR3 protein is CASSLDQGGQETQYF. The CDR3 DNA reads TGTGCCAGCAGCTTAGATCAGGGCGGTCAAGAGACCCAGTACTTC. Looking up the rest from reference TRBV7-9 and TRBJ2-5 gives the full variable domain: DTGVSQNPRHKITKRGQNVTFRCDPISEHNRLYWYRQTLGQGPEFLTYFQNEAQLEKSRLLSDRFSAERPKGSFSTLEIQRTEQGDSAMYLCASSLDQGGQETQYFGPGTRLLVL.

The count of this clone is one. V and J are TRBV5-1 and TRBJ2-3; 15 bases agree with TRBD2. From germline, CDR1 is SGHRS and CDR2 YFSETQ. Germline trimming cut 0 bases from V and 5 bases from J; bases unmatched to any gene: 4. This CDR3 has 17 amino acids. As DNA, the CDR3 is TGCGCCAGCAGCTTGGGGACTAGCGGGAGGGTGGAAGATACGCAGTATTTT. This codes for CASSLGTSGRVEDTQYF.

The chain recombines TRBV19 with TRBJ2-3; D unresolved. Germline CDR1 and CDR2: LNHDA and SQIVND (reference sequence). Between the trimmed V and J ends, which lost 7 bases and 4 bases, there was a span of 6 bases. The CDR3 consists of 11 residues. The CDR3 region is CASTASDTQYF. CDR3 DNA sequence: TGTGCCAGTACTGCCTCAGATACGCAGTATTTT. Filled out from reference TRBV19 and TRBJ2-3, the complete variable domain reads DGGITQSPKYLFRKEGQNVTLSCEQNLNHDAMYWYRQDPGQGLRLIYYSQIVNDFQKGDIAEGYSVSREKKESFPLTVTSAQKNPTAFYLCASTASDTQYFGPGTRLTVL.

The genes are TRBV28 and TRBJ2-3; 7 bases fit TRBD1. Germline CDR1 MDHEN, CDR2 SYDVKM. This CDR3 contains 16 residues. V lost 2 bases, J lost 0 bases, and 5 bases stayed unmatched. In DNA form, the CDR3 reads TGTGCCAGCAGTTTAGGGGACAGTACTAGCACAGATACGCAGTATTTT. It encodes CASSLGDSTSTDTQYF.

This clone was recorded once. DNA of the CDR3: TGTGCCAGCAGCGTAGATGGGACAAGCCAAGAGACCCAGTACTTC. Amino acid sequence: CASSVDGTSQETQYF. The chain uses TRBV9 and TRBJ2-5; tentatively, D is TRBD1 (6 bases). Germline V CDR1 and CDR2: SGDLS, YYNGEE. The CDR3 covers 15 residues. V was pared by 0 bases and J by 1 base, with 10 bases between.